These 26 T cell receptor beta chains originate from one sample sequenced in a study of blood T cell repertoires in COVID-19. Clones were sequenced by immunoSEQ multiplex PCR, and TCRdb holds only the in-frame ones, with some missing. This repertoire shows fewer than 400,000 clones, 89% found once; its top ten account for roughly 5.3%. Input material: PBMCs or T cells enriched from blood (not recorded which). The receptors stem from a man between 60 and 75 years old who had recovered from COVID-19.

The chain is built from TRBV7-9 and TRBJ1-6, with D tentatively TRBD1 (6 bases). The CDR3 totals 16 residues. The germline gives CDR1 SEHNR, CDR2 FQNEAQ (reference sequence). V lost 5 bases and J 0 bases, leaving 11 bases between the germline ends. The CDR3 coding sequence is TGTGCCAGCAGCCTCGGGGGGCGCTCCTATAATTCACCCCTCCACTTT. Residues: CASSLGGRSYNSPLHF.

The chain combines TRBV7-2 with TRBJ2-7, with D possibly TRBD1 on 5 matching bases. The germline gives CDR1 SGHTA, CDR2 FQGNSA. The CDR3 covers 14 residues. V lost 1 base and J 2 bases, leaving 9 bases between the germline ends. The chain's CDR3 is CASSLGGSPYEQYF. CDR3 in DNA: TGTGCCAGCAGCTTAGGGGGCAGCCCCTACGAGCAGTACTTC.

This chain connects TRBV6-5 to TRBJ1-5; D call uncertain. Germline V gene lookup returns CDR1 MNHEY and CDR2 SVGAGI. This CDR3 spans 12 amino acids. V was shortened by 5 bases and J by 5 bases, with 7 bases between the two germline ends. The CDR3 nucleotides are TGTGCCAGCAGTCTGGCTGATCAGCCCCAGCATTTT. Translation: CASSLADQPQHF.

The J gene is TRBJ2-7, the V gene TRBV20-1; D remains ambiguous. Trimming shortened V by 3 bases and J by 0 bases, and 12 bases separated the two germline ends. The CDR3 is made up of 14 amino acids. Looked up from germline, CDR1 is DFQATT and CDR2 is SNEGSKA (reference sequence). Written as DNA, the CDR3 is TGCAGTGCTAGTGACCGGGTGATCTCCTACGAGCAGTACTTC. It encodes CSASDRVISYEQYF.

This rearrangement joins TRBV11-2 to TRBJ1-2; TRBD1 matches 8 bases. This CDR3 has 15 residues. Per the germline V gene, CDR1 is SGHAT and CDR2 is FQNNGV. V shed 1 base, J shed 5 bases, and the junction held 6 bases outside the gene matches. As DNA, the CDR3 is TGTGCCAGCAGCTTAGGGGCAGGGGGCTCATATGGCTACACCTTC. Translated: CASSLGAGGSYGYTF.

V usage is TRBV9 and J usage is TRBJ2-1, with TRBD2 identical over 11 bases. V dropped 0 bases and J dropped 5; count of bases not matched to a gene: 1. Germline-derived CDR1 and CDR2 are SGDLS and YYNGEE. The CDR3 extends over 15 amino acids. The CDR3 region is CASSVVAGGNNEQFF. In DNA, the CDR3 is TGTGCCAGCAGCGTAGTAGCGGGAGGGAACAATGAGCAGTTCTTC.

The chain combines TRBV28 with TRBJ2-7; D might be TRBD1 (5 bases). This CDR3 comprises 12 residues. Trimming stripped 4 bases from V and 4 bases from J, with 8 bases between. Germline lookup yields CDR1 MDHEN and CDR2 SYDVKM. This CDR3 reads CASSSGFYEQYF. The CDR3, as DNA: TGTGCCAGCAGTTCAGGGTTTTACGAGCAGTACTTC.

V usage is TRBV11-1 and J usage is TRBJ2-1; 8 bases align to TRBD2. The V gene end was trimmed by 1 base and the J gene end by 0 bases; junction bases not matched to a gene: 2. This CDR3 is built from 16 residues. CDR1 and CDR2 from the germline V gene are SGHAT and FQDESV (reference sequence). The CDR3 region is CASSLVAGGSYNEQFF. CDR3 coding DNA: TGTGCCAGCAGCTTAGTCGCGGGGGGCTCCTACAATGAGCAGTTCTTC.

The rearrangement links TRBV19 to TRBJ1-2, with 8 positions matching TRBD1. Germline-derived CDR1 and CDR2 are LNHDA and SQIVND (reference sequence). J was trimmed by 5 bases and V by 3 bases; bases with no gene match: 11. The CDR3 loop spans 16 amino acids. The CDR3 sequence is CASSMTLLGTGYGYTF. For the CDR3, the DNA is TGTGCCAGTAGTATGACACTGCTTGGGACAGGATATGGCTACACCTTC.

The V and J genes are TRBV24-1 and TRBJ2-5; 14 positions agree with TRBD2. The CDR3 runs to 18 residues. Losses at the gene ends were 4 bases for V and 1 base for J; bases not matched to a gene: 7. The germline CDR1 and CDR2 sequences are KGHDR and SFDVKD. The CDR3 spells CATSDRTSGRPSQETQYF. As DNA, the CDR3 is TGTGCCACCAGTGACAGGACTAGCGGGAGGCCATCCCAAGAGACCCAGTACTTC.

The chain recombines TRBV5-5 with TRBJ1-3, with D perhaps TRBD1 (6 bases). This CDR3 contains 14 residues. Trimming shortened V by 4 bases and J by 4 bases, and 12 bases separated the two germline ends. Germline assignment: CDR1 SGHKS and CDR2 YYEKEE (reference sequence). CDR3 residues: CASSPADRGNTIYF. Here the CDR3 DNA reads TGTGCCAGCAGCCCCGCGGACAGAGGAAACACCATATATTTT. Full variable domain (outside the CDR3, taken from reference TRBV5-5 and TRBJ1-3): DAGVTQSPTHLIKTRGQQVTLRCSPISGHKSVSWYQQVLGQGPQFIFQYYEKEERGRGNFPDRFSARQFPNYSSELNVNALLLGDSALYLCASSPADRGNTIYFGEGSWLTVV.

The chain carries TRBV7-2 and TRBJ1-1, with D perhaps TRBD1 (6 bases). The V end lost 2 bases, the J end lost 3 bases, and 13 bases lay between the germline ends. CDR3 length equals 15 residues. Germline V gene data show CDR1 as SGHTA and CDR2 as FQGNSA. The CDR3 loop is CASSLSAQGYTEAFF. The DNA for the CDR3 is TGTGCCAGCAGCTTATCGGCACAGGGATACACTGAAGCTTTCTTT. The whole variable domain, filled in from reference TRBV7-2 and TRBJ1-1, reads GAGVSQSPSNKVTEKGKDVELRCDPISGHTALYWYRQSLGQGLEFLIYFQGNSAPDKSGLPSDRFSAERTGGSVSTLTIQRTQQEDSAVYLCASSLSAQGYTEAFFGQGTRLTVV.

The J gene is TRBJ2-7, the V gene TRBV28; 9 nucleotides agree with TRBD2. There are 14 residues in the CDR3. From germline, CDR1 is MDHEN and CDR2 SYDVKM. Trimming at V came to 6 bases and at J to 4 bases, leaving 7 bases not matched to a gene. CDR3 nucleotide sequence: TGTGCCAGCAGGTTAGCGGGAGTCCCTTACGAGCAGTACTTC. Translated: CASRLAGVPYEQYF. Full variable domain (missing parts from reference TRBV28 and TRBJ2-7): DVKVTQSSRYLVKRTGEKVFLECVQDMDHENMFWYRQDPGLGLRLIYFSYDVKMKEKGDIPEGYSVSREKKERFSLILESASTNQTSMYLCASRLAGVPYEQYFGPGTRLTVT.

J is TRBJ2-3 and V is TRBV24-1; D possibly corresponds to TRBD1 (6 bases). The CDR3 consists of 16 residues. Trimming left V 5 bases short and J 0 bases short, with 14 bases between. Germline assignment: CDR1 KGHDR and CDR2 SFDVKD. The CDR3 sequence: CATSVGRGISTDTQYF. The CDR3 region has the DNA TGTGCCACCAGTGTTGGCAGGGGAATTAGCACAGATACGCAGTATTTT.

This chain connects TRBV18 to TRBJ1-1, with D possibly matching TRBD1 (5 bases). The CDR3 runs 16 residues. Germline V lookup: CDR1 KGHSH, CDR2 LQKENI. The ends were cut back, 4 bases at V and 4 bases at J, with 19 bases in the middle. The DNA for the CDR3 is TGTGCCAGCTCACTTCTCGGGACGGGGGATGGCACTGAAGCTTTCTTT. Translated, it gives CASSLLGTGDGTEAFF.

The V gene is TRBV7-2, the J gene TRBJ1-1, with 8 bases fitting TRBD1. J was trimmed by 4 bases and V by 5 bases; bases with no gene match: 6. Looked up from germline, CDR1 is SGHTA and CDR2 is FQGNSA. The CDR3 is 14 residues long. DNA for the CDR3: TGTGCCAGCAGCCGTCGGACAGGGATCACTGAAGCTTTCTTT. Residues: CASSRRTGITEAFF.

The sample holds a few counts of this clone. This rearrangement joins TRBV2 to TRBJ1-5, with 9 bases lining up with TRBD1. The CDR3 runs 14 residues. V lost 4 bases to trimming and J lost 7 bases; unmatched junction nucleotides: 5. Germline CDR1 SNHLY, CDR2 FYNNEI. This CDR3 reads CASSAITGGQPQHF. CDR3 nucleotides: TGTGCCAGCAGTGCGATTACAGGGGGCCAGCCCCAGCATTTT.

The V gene is TRBV30, the J gene TRBJ2-5; TRBD2 might be the D (6 bases). CDR1 and CDR2 (germline): GTSNPN, SVGIG (reference sequence). Trimming removed 3 bases at V and 3 bases at J, with 8 bases between. The CDR3 extends over 12 amino acids. The CDR3 DNA reads TGTGCCTGGAGCCGGAGGGAAGAGACCCAGTACTTC. Its translation is CAWSRREETQYF.

The rearrangement joins TRBV6-1 to TRBJ1-3; tentative D call: TRBD1 (6 bases). Germline V gene sequence: CDR1 MNHNS, CDR2 SASEGT. V was cut by 2 bases and J by 0 bases, with 17 bases left in between. There are 18 residues in the CDR3. CDR3: CASSEYLADRSSGNTIYF. CDR3 in DNA: TGTGCCAGCAGTGAATATCTAGCGGACAGAAGCTCTGGAAACACCATATATTTT.

The CDR3 bases are TGTGCCAGCAGTGATCCCCCGCCGCGGCGGACCGGGGAGCTGTTTTTT. This encodes CASSDPPPRRTGELFF. The gene calls are TRBV6-1 and TRBJ2-2; D not certain. The germline V gene has CDR1 MNHNS and CDR2 SASEGT. The CDR3 sequence is 16 residues long. The ends were cut back, 3 bases at V and 5 bases at J, with 16 bases in the middle.

The rearrangement joins TRBV3-1 (or the pseudogene TRBV3-2) to TRBJ2-5; 10 nucleotides line up with TRBD2. V lost 0 bases to trimming and J lost 4 bases; unmatched junction nucleotides: 8. The CDR3 loop spans 17 amino acids. The germline CDR1 and CDR2 sequences are LGHDT and YNNKEL (reference sequence). The CDR3 DNA sequence: TGTGCCAGCAGCCAAGAAGACCTAGCGGGAGTGGCAGAGACCCAGTACTTC. Amino acid sequence: CASSQEDLAGVAETQYF.

A remark on this clone: Relative to the germline gene, one junction end is altered; a read error may explain this. This sequence joins TRBV2 and TRBJ2-7; 9 bases map to TRBD2. CDR1 and CDR2 from the germline V gene are SNHLY and FYNNEI. The CDR3 is 15 residues long. CDR3 coding DNA: TGTGCCAGCAGTGAAGGTATTAGCGGGGGACTACGGAGGGACTTC. Protein sequence: CASSEGISGGLRRDF. The full variable domain, in which reference TRBV2 and TRBJ2-7 provide the parts outside the CDR3, is EPEVTQTPSHQVTQMGQEVILRCVPISNHLYFYWYRQILGQKVEFLVSFYNNEISEKSEIFDDQFSVERPDGSNFTLKIRSTKLEDSAMYFCASSEGISGGLRRDFGPGTRLTVT.

This chain joins TRBV25-1 and TRBJ1-4, with TRBD1 identical over 9 bases. Trimming removed 3 bases from V and 3 bases from J; junction bases left unmatched: 11. In germline, CDR1 is MGHDK, CDR2 SYGVNS. This CDR3 comprises 18 residues. CDR3 sequence reads: CASSDRGQGSFSNEKLFF. The CDR3 DNA reads as TGTGCCAGCAGTGACCGAGGACAGGGGAGTTTCTCTAATGAAAAACTGTTTTTT.

CDR3 nucleotide sequence: TGTGCCAGCAGCTTGGAGCGGGGACTAGGAGGGTTCTACAATGAGCAGTTCTTC. Protein product: CASSLERGLGGFYNEQFF. The J gene is TRBJ2-1, the V gene TRBV5-6; 8 bases are shared with TRBD2. The junction had 11 bases not matched to a gene; V was cut back by 0 bases and J by 3 bases. The CDR3 extends over 18 amino acids. Germline CDR1 SGHDT, CDR2 YYEEEE.

This clone was picked up one time. The chain carries TRBV5-5 and TRBJ1-6; the D gene is possibly TRBD1 (6 bases). There are 18 residues in the CDR3. Trimming shortened V by 4 bases and J by 0 bases, and 17 bases separated the two germline ends. Germline V gene lookup returns CDR1 SGHKS and CDR2 YYEKEE (reference sequence). The CDR3 DNA is TGTGCCAGCAGCCTCCTCGGGCAGGACAGCTCCTATAATTCACCCCTCCACTTT. Its translation is CASSLLGQDSSYNSPLHF. The complete variable domain, with remaining parts taken from reference TRBV5-5 and TRBJ1-6, reads DAGVTQSPTHLIKTRGQQVTLRCSPISGHKSVSWYQQVLGQGPQFIFQYYEKEERGRGNFPDRFSARQFPNYSSELNVNALLLGDSALYLCASSLLGQDSSYNSPLHFGNGTRLTVT.

This clone was counted a single time. The CDR3 loop is CASSNGLAGSSETQYF. CDR3 sequence (DNA): TGTGCCAGCAGCAACGGACTAGCGGGATCGTCGGAGACCCAGTACTTC. The J gene is TRBJ2-5, the V gene TRBV11-2; 12 bases map to TRBD2. Germline loops: CDR1 SGHAT, CDR2 FQNNGV. With V trimmed by 5 bases and J by 5 bases, 9 bases remained unmatched. This CDR3 comprises 16 residues. The full variable domain, with the rest looked up from reference TRBV11-2 and TRBJ2-5, is EAGVAQSPRYKIIEKRQSVAFWCNPISGHATLYWYQQILGQGPKLLIQFQNNGVVDDSQLPKDRFSAERLKGVDSTLKIQPAKLEDSAVYLCASSNGLAGSSETQYFGPGTRLLVL.